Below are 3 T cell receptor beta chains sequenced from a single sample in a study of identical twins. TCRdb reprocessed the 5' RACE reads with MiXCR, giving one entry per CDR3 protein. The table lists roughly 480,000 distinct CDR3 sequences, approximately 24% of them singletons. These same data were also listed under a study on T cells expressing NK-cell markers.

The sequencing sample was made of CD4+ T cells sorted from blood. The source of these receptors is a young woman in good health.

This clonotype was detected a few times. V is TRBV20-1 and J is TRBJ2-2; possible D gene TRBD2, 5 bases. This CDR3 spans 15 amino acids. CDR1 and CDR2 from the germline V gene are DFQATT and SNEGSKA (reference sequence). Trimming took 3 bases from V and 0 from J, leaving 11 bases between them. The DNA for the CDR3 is TGCAGTGCTAGGAGGGTTGAACCGAACACCGGGGAGCTGTTTTTT. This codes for CSARRVEPNTGELFF.

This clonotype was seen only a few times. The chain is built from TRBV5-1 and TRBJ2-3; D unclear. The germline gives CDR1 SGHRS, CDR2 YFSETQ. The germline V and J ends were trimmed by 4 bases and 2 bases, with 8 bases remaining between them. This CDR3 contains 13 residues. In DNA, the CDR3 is TGCGCCAGCAGCAATAGGGCCACAGATACGCAGTATTTT. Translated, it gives CASSNRATDTQYF.

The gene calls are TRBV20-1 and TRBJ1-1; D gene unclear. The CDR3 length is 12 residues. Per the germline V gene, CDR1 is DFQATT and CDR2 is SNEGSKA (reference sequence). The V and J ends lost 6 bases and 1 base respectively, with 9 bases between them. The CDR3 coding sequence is TGCAGTGCGGAAGAGGGGAACACTGAAGCTTTCTTT. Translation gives CSAEEGNTEAFF.